These 32 T cell receptor beta chains came from one sample sequenced in a study of vaccination and CD4 T cells after COVID-19. As to treatment: roughly ten-day PBMC culture with coronavirus spike peptide pools or control peptides (ViraFEST assay). No antigen has been assigned to these receptors. An Oncomine TCR Beta short-read assay was used to sequence the DNA from cultured CD4+ T cells. TCRdb analysed the PCR reads with MiXCR anew, one entry per CDR3 protein. This table has 15,000 to 16,000 distinct CDR3 sequences, approximately 70% appearing once. Specimen: CD4+ T cells from blood, cultured in vitro. These receptors originate from a human donor who had recovered from COVID-19.

V usage is TRBV7-2 and J usage is TRBJ2-5, with D maybe TRBD2 (6 bases). Germline V gene lookup returns CDR1 SGHTA and CDR2 FQGNSA. The CDR3 has 14 residues. Trimming shortened V by 5 bases and J by 7 bases, and 17 bases separated the two germline ends. For the CDR3, the DNA is TGTGCCAGCAGCCAGGACCAAGCCGGGAGGACCCAGTACTTC. Translated: CASSQDQAGRTQYF.

This chain uses TRBV29-1 with TRBJ1-3; 7 bases fit TRBD1. The V and J ends lost 4 bases and 4 bases, in that order; junction bases with no gene match: 4. The germline V gene encodes CDR1 SQVTM and CDR2 ANQGSEA. This CDR3 has 13 residues. For the CDR3, the DNA is TGCAGCGTTGCAGGGGGAGGCGGAAACACCATATATTTT. Translation: CSVAGGGGNTIYF.

The CDR3 coding sequence is TGCAGTGCTAGTGTCATCAGTCCGGCGGGCACAGATACGCAGTATTTT. It encodes CSASVISPAGTDTQYF. The rearrangement links TRBV20-1 to TRBJ2-3; D not resolved. The CDR3 contains 16 residues. Looked up from germline, CDR1 is DFQATT and CDR2 is SNEGSKA (reference sequence). V was clipped by 3 bases and J by 1 base, with 17 bases between them.

The V and J genes are TRBV6-1 and TRBJ1-1; unclear D gene. In germline, CDR1 is MNHNS, CDR2 SASEGT. This CDR3 contains 14 residues. The V end lost 2 bases, the J end lost 0 bases, and 7 bases lay between the germline ends. The CDR3 sequence is CASSELGMNTEAFF. The CDR3, as DNA: TGTGCCAGCAGTGAACTCGGTATGAACACTGAAGCTTTCTTT.

V is TRBV28 and J is TRBJ2-3; 10 bases agree with TRBD2. This CDR3 comprises 18 residues. V lost 5 bases to trimming and J lost 2 bases; unmatched junction nucleotides: 13. Germline CDR1 and CDR2: MDHEN and SYDVKM. DNA of the CDR3: TGTGCCAGCAGTAAAGCGGGGGGGTTAAGTGTTACCACAGATACGCAGTATTTT. Translation gives CASSKAGGLSVTTDTQYF. The variable domain in full, with the rest retrieved from reference TRBV28 and TRBJ2-3, is DVKVTQSSRYLVKRTGEKVFLECVQDMDHENMFWYRQDPGLGLRLIYFSYDVKMKEKGDIPEGYSVSREKKERFSLILESASTNQTSMYLCASSKAGGLSVTTDTQYFGPGTRLTVL.

V gene TRBV19 combines with J gene TRBJ1-1; 9 bases agree with TRBD1. The CDR3 sequence is 14 residues long. In germline, CDR1 is LNHDA, CDR2 SQIVND (reference sequence). V trimming: 5 bases; J trimming: 2 bases; junction bases outside the gene matches: 3. CDR3 nucleotides: TGTGCCAGTAGTTCGGACAGGGGAAACACTGAAGCTTTCTTT. Amino acid sequence: CASSSDRGNTEAFF.

Only a few counts were recorded for this clonotype. The rearrangement uses TRBV19 and TRBJ1-3; TRBD1 might be the D (5 bases). From germline, CDR1 is LNHDA and CDR2 SQIVND (reference sequence). CDR3 length equals 14 residues. CDR3 amino acids: CASSRGSSGNTIYF. The DNA for the CDR3 is TGTGCTTCCTCCCGGGGGTCATCTGGAAACACCATATATTTT.

This rearrangement joins TRBV19 to TRBJ1-3, with D possibly matching TRBD1 (6 bases). This CDR3 contains 18 residues. Trimming removed 1 base at V and 0 bases at J, with 16 bases between. CDR1 and CDR2 (germline): LNHDA, SQIVND (reference sequence). In nucleotides, the CDR3 is TGTGCCAGTAGTATAGGGTCACAGGGACGACTCTCTGGAAACACCATATATTTT. It is translated as CASSIGSQGRLSGNTIYF.

This sequence joins TRBV7-2 and TRBJ1-1; D is uncertain. This CDR3 region has 11 residues. V was trimmed by 8 bases and J by 8 bases, leaving 12 bases between them. The germline gives CDR1 SGHTA, CDR2 FQGNSA. In nucleotides, the CDR3 is TGTGCCAGCGGACCTCTTAGAGAAGCTTTCTTT. It yields the protein CASGPLREAFF.

This chain connects TRBV6-2 or TRBV6-3 to TRBJ1-2, with D tentatively TRBD1 (6 bases). Germline V lookup: CDR1 MNHEY, CDR2 SVGEGT. Trimming shortened V by 6 bases and J by 0 bases, and 14 bases separated the two germline ends. The CDR3 has 15 amino acids. CDR3 in amino acids: CASSPDRRANYGYTF. The CDR3 nucleotides are TGTGCCAGCAGCCCCGACAGGCGCGCTAACTATGGCTACACCTTC.

The V gene is TRBV28, the J gene TRBJ1-4, with 8 bases fitting TRBD1. Trimming cost V 7 bases and J 5 bases; bases outside gene matches: 6. Germline assignment: CDR1 MDHEN and CDR2 SYDVKM. This CDR3 is 14 amino acids long. CDR3 region: CASNRDRRNEKLFF. CDR3 nucleotide sequence: TGTGCCAGCAACCGGGACAGGCGGAATGAAAAACTGTTTTTT.

The chain has TRBV19 and TRBJ1-1, with D maybe TRBD1 (5 bases). The CDR3 contains 17 residues. CDR1 is LNHDA, CDR2 SQIVND, per germline (reference sequence). V shed 5 bases and J shed 4 bases, with 23 bases lying between them. The DNA for the CDR3 is TGTGCCAGTAGTCCCCCCGGGACCAGGATTGAGATCACTGAAGCTTTCTTT. This encodes CASSPPGTRIEITEAFF.

The chain employs TRBV2 and TRBJ1-2; D not certain. Trimming cost V 3 bases and J 8 bases, with 10 bases left between them. The germline V gene encodes CDR1 SNHLY and CDR2 FYNNEI. The CDR3 is made up of 12 amino acids. This CDR3 is CASSEMVRGYTF. The CDR3 bases are TGTGCCAGCAGTGAGATGGTTCGGGGCTACACCTTC.

This rearrangement joins TRBV28 to TRBJ2-5, with a possible D match to TRBD2 (5 bases). V was clipped by 6 bases and J by 1 base, with 12 bases between them. Germline-derived CDR1 and CDR2 are MDHEN and SYDVKM. This CDR3 is 14 amino acids long. DNA for the CDR3: TGTGCCAGCAGCCGACGGGGAACCCAAGAGACCCAGTACTTC. As protein: CASSRRGTQETQYF.

This clonotype is medium-sized in the sample. The chain combines TRBV6-1 with TRBJ1-5; D is uncertain. Trimming cost V 8 bases and J 3 bases, with 17 bases left between them. The CDR3 extends over 15 amino acids. Germline CDR1 MNHNS, CDR2 SASEGT. The CDR3 region is CASGSPGPLNQPQHF. In DNA, the CDR3 is TGTGCCAGCGGCAGCCCCGGACCTCTCAATCAGCCCCAGCATTTT.

The V call is TRBV7-2, the J call TRBJ2-1; D is undetermined. Trimming took off 0 bases at V and 0 bases at J, with 6 bases between the two ends. Germline V gene sequence: CDR1 SGHTA, CDR2 FQGNSA. The CDR3 covers 15 residues. CDR3 residues: CASSLAVGSYNEQFF. The CDR3 region has the DNA TGTGCCAGCAGCTTAGCGGTGGGCTCCTACAATGAGCAGTTCTTC.

This clonotype has a handful of counts. This chain connects TRBV20-1 to TRBJ1-5; D call uncertain. This CDR3 comprises 12 residues. The V end lost 6 bases, the J end lost 0 bases, and 6 bases lay between the germline ends. CDR1 and CDR2 from the germline V gene are DFQATT and SNEGSKA (reference sequence). The CDR3 region is CSARYSNQPQHF. Written as DNA, the CDR3 is TGCAGTGCGAGATATAGCAATCAGCCCCAGCATTTT.

V usage is TRBV2 and J usage is TRBJ2-3, with 10 bases lining up with TRBD2. The V and J ends lost 6 bases and 0 bases, in that order; junction bases with no gene match: 6. The CDR3 extends over 16 amino acids. Germline V lookup: CDR1 SNHLY, CDR2 FYNNEI. CDR3 residues: CASRPGLATSTDTQYF. CDR3 coding DNA: TGTGCCAGCAGACCGGGACTAGCGACGAGCACAGATACGCAGTATTTT. Together with reference TRBV2 and TRBJ2-3, the CDR3 gives the full variable domain: EPEVTQTPSHQVTQMGQEVILRCVPISNHLYFYWYRQILGQKVEFLVSFYNNEISEKSEIFDDQFSVERPDGSNFTLKIRSTKLEDSAMYFCASRPGLATSTDTQYFGPGTRLTVL.

The V gene is TRBV21-1, the J gene TRBJ2-7; TRBD1, the D gene given by the table, was not confirmed from the DNA. TRBV21-1 is noted as a pseudogene. This CDR3 spans 16 amino acids. CDR3 in amino acids: CASSQDRGESGYEQYF. The CDR3 DNA reads TGTGCCAGCAGCCAAGATCGGGGGGAGTCAGGGTACGAGCAGTACTTC.

The V call is TRBV7-2, the J call TRBJ1-1; D uncertain. The germline CDR1 and CDR2 sequences are SGHTA and FQGNSA. There are 14 residues in the CDR3. Trimming left V 3 bases short and J 1 base short, with 9 bases between. The CDR3 nucleotides read TGTGCCAGCAGCTTGCGGGCCCCGAACACTGAAGCTTTCTTT. Protein sequence: CASSLRAPNTEAFF.

This clonotype was counted only a few times. The rearrangement links TRBV12-3 or TRBV12-4 to TRBJ2-5, with 9 bases fitting TRBD2. The CDR3 is 15 residues long. V shed 6 bases and J 4 bases; nucleotides not matched to a gene: 9. The CDR3, as DNA: TGTGCCAGCAGGCTTAGCGGGAGAGGGCGAGAGACCCAGTACTTC. The encoded protein is CASRLSGRGRETQYF.

The genes are TRBV29-1 and TRBJ1-1, with 9 bases lining up with TRBD1. Losses at the gene ends were 3 bases for V and 7 bases for J; bases not matched to a gene: 6. CDR1 is SQVTM, CDR2 ANQGSEA, per germline. The CDR3 runs 13 residues. The CDR3 bases are TGCAGCGTTGATCCGGGACAGGGTAGTGAAGCTTTCTTT. This gives the protein CSVDPGQGSEAFF.

The CDR3 reads CASSFFQVSYEQYF. In nucleotides, the CDR3 is TGTGCCAGCAGTTTTTTCCAGGTGTCCTACGAGCAGTACTTC. The genes are TRBV12-3 or TRBV12-4 and TRBJ2-7; D unclear. The CDR3 is 14 amino acids. V was pared by 3 bases and J by 1 base, with 10 bases between.

J is TRBJ1-2 and V is TRBV10-1; 9 bases agree with TRBD1. This CDR3 comprises 13 residues. Trimming removed 5 bases from V and 7 bases from J; junction bases left unmatched: 5. Germline V gene data show CDR1 as WNHNN and CDR2 as SYGVQD (reference sequence). CDR3 DNA: TGCGCCAGCAGTAGGGACAGGGATGGTGGCTACACCTTC. Encoded protein: CASSRDRDGGYTF.

The chain couples TRBV7-9 to TRBJ1-4; D perhaps matches TRBD1 (6 bases). Per germline, CDR1 SEHNR and CDR2 FQNEAQ (reference sequence). V shed 5 bases and J shed 5 bases, with 18 bases lying between them. The CDR3 sequence is 16 residues long. Here the CDR3 DNA reads TGTGCCAGCAGCCAAGATCTGGGGGGGCGGAATGAAAAACTGTTTTTT. Translating gives CASSQDLGGRNEKLFF. Full variable domain (missing parts from reference TRBV7-9 and TRBJ1-4): DTGVSQNPRHKITKRGQNVTFRCDPISEHNRLYWYRQTLGQGPEFLTYFQNEAQLEKSRLLSDRFSAERPKGSFSTLEIQRTEQGDSAMYLCASSQDLGGRNEKLFFGSGTQLSVL.

The V and J genes are TRBV29-1 and TRBJ2-5; 15 nucleotides line up with TRBD2. Germline V gene data show CDR1 as SQVTM and CDR2 as ANQGSEA. The CDR3 length is 18 residues. The junction had 11 bases not matched to a gene; V was cut back by 4 bases and J by 2 bases. CDR3 in amino acids: CSVVSGLAGGRRQETQYF. The CDR3 nucleotides are TGCAGCGTTGTTTCGGGACTAGCGGGAGGCCGAAGACAAGAGACCCAGTACTTC.

This clonotype has just a few counts. The chain is built from TRBV6-1 and TRBJ1-5, with 8 bases matching TRBD1. CDR1 is MNHNS, CDR2 SASEGT, per germline. J lost 2 bases, V lost 5 bases, and 5 bases had no gene match. The CDR3 runs 15 residues. CDR3 in DNA: TGTGCCAGCAGTACCGACAGGGGCGGCAATCAGCCCCAGCATTTT. Encoded protein: CASSTDRGGNQPQHF.

The CDR3 reads CASSPGTAGAYEQYF. CDR3 sequence (DNA): TGTGCCAGCAGCCCCGGGACAGCTGGAGCCTACGAGCAGTACTTC. The rearrangement uses TRBV6-2 or TRBV6-3 and TRBJ2-7; the match to TRBD1 covers 7 bases. Germline V gives CDR1 MNHEY, CDR2 SVGEGT. This CDR3 contains 15 residues. The V segment lost 6 bases and the J segment 2 bases; nucleotides outside the gene matches: 10.

This clonotype came up once. CDR3 residues: CASSYQTGGQLWNTEAFF. The CDR3, as DNA: TGTGCCAGCAGTTACCAGACAGGGGGTCAATTATGGAACACTGAAGCTTTCTTT. V is TRBV6-2 or TRBV6-3 and J is TRBJ1-1, with TRBD1 matching over 9 bases. Germline values: CDR1 MNHEY, CDR2 SVGEGT. The CDR3 spans 18 residues. J gave up 1 base and V 2 bases, and 11 bases lay outside the gene matches.

The sample holds a few counts of this clonotype. The J gene is TRBJ2-3, the V gene TRBV20-1; no clear D gene. The germline CDR1 and CDR2 sequences are DFQATT and SNEGSKA (reference sequence). CDR3 length: 12 amino acids. Here the CDR3 reads CSLTSVGDTQYF. The CDR3, as DNA: TGCAGCCTAACGAGCGTCGGGGATACGCAGTATTTT.

This chain connects TRBV20-1 to TRBJ1-6; a possible D gene is TRBD1 (5 bases). The CDR3 runs to 14 residues. Germline V gene sequence: CDR1 DFQATT, CDR2 SNEGSKA (reference sequence). Trimming removed 6 bases from V and 7 bases from J, with 16 bases in between. The CDR3 spells CSAGADVPNSPLHF. The CDR3 bases are TGCAGTGCAGGGGCCGACGTCCCCAATTCACCCCTCCACTTT.

This clonotype turned up a few times. The chain is built from TRBV21-1 and TRBJ1-5; the table's D call, TRBD1, has no DNA check behind it. TRBV21-1 is marked as a pseudogene. The CDR3 consists of 17 residues. The CDR3 loop reads CASSTFPRQDSNQPQHF. The CDR3 bases are TGTGCCAGCAGCACCTTTCCCCGACAGGATTCCAATCAGCCCCAGCATTTT.